This record covers a single TCR beta chain. What this receptor recognizes is not known. Within one base of it there is no much larger clone, and no base qualities were kept. The CDR3 holds 16 amino acids from the cysteine to the phenylalanine. Left in the record is the CDR3 DNA by itself, 48 bases read in frame from the first base. For CDR1 and CDR2, the germline V gene lists SGHDN and FVKESK. V loses 1 base, J loses 2 bases, and the germline ends lie 12 bases apart. The library was produced with the immunoSEQ multiplex PCR assay. For the multiplex PCR, a mixture combining 60 forward primers for TCR Vbeta segments and 13 reverse primers for TCR Jbeta segments was used. Amplification of the CDR3 region of rearranged TCR beta genes was performed with a multiplex PCR assay on genomic DNA. The Illumina HiSeq System was used to sequence the amplified TCR beta libraries as 87-base-pair reads. For the original study's pipeline: Across the 600 to 700 repertoires, a later analysis counted 80 million or so unique TCR beta chains, roughly 11 million of which were shared by at least two donors. Raw reads were error-corrected and collapsed into unique sequences by a nearest-neighbor algorithm in which closely related sequences were merged to remove PCR and sequencing errors. V, D and J gene segments were assigned by aligning CDR3 sequences to IMGT reference sequences. For a sequence to be retained, at least a six-nucleotide match to both a V gene segment and a J gene segment was required. A rearrangement counted as productive if the CDR3 had no stop codons and remained in frame with V and J, and every other rearrangement counted as non-productive. CDR3 was defined by IMGT convention, running from the second conserved V-encoded cysteine to the conserved J-encoded phenylalanine. In an earlier analysis of roughly 580 of the donors, sequences lacking an unambiguous match to a single V gene segment were excluded. An earlier analysis of approximately 590 of the donors classified V segments as functional when productive rearrangements were above 56.7% and as segregating when the standard deviation between donors was above 5%. A statistical classification framework was built to diagnose cytomegalovirus status from the catalog of TCR beta chain sequences. V and J gene assignment, in a later analysis, came from comparing TCR nucleotide sequences with IMGT/GENE-DB human TR gene sequences. The TCRdist pipeline was used in a later analysis to assign CDR3 sequences and most-parsimonious VDJ recombination scenarios. In a later analysis, each TCR beta chain was defined by its CDR3 amino acid sequence together with its V-gene family, and reads without a unique V-gene family were excluded. To address suspected cross-contamination and a sequencing artifact, a later analysis removed approximately 590 highly shared, low-generation-probability nucleotide sequences. In a later analysis, a clonal expansion index was calculated for each public chain from normalized within-repertoire ranks of inferred template counts. Generation probabilities in a later analysis came from a VDJ recombination model fitted to out-of-frame rearrangements, and those results were checked against IGoR. Hypergeometric tests were used in a later analysis to score TCR-TCR, TCR-HLA and TCR-CMV co-occurrence, with a repertoire-size bias correction applied to the TCR pairs. In a later analysis, false discovery rates were estimated by permuting HLA or CMV assignments 20 times. In a later analysis, co-occurring TCRs were grouped using DBSCAN, and TCRdist sequence similarity was added for clustering within HLA-allele-positive subsets. Repertoires with fewer than 30,000 or more than 120,000 public chains, plus five repertoires with anomalous nucleotide sharing, were excluded from co-occurrence clustering. TCRdb re-hosts the immuneACCESS table, in-frame sequences only. Its copies lack some clones; in the studies checked, an unresolved V gene accounts for under half of them, and the cause for the rest is not known. V and J calls and clone size are those listed in that table; D and trimming were worked out from the DNA. The sample table shows under 150,000 clones, and 85% to 90% are seen once. About 6.7% of the sample rests with the top ten.

The cohort was made up of 666 healthy bone marrow donors. Cohort members were all nominally healthy when sampled, although unrecorded immune exposures were likely present. The donor was CMV seropositive and belonged to the group of 250 to 300 seropositive cohort members. Every donor gave a peripheral blood sample, and the peripheral blood mononuclear cells from that sample were used for TCR beta sequencing. The Qiagen DNeasy Blood Extraction Kit was used to extract genomic DNA from the blood cell samples. The data originate from a study of cytomegalovirus exposure and HLA in healthy donors (dated by TCRdb to about 2017). A note on the overall study: In an earlier analysis of some 610 of the donors, approximately 260 Gb of sequence data and 90 million to 130 million unique TCR beta sequences from roughly 200 million T cells were reported. An early release covering approximately 600 HLA-typed donors comprised 250 to 350 gigabases of sequencing data and around 85 million unique TCR sequences. Of the approximately 400 genotyped donors, about 80% fell in the genetic ancestry cluster associated with self-reported Caucasian donors. The aim of the study was to test whether cataloging public T cell receptors could identify signatures of past pathogen exposure. Using immunosequencing, the study profiled T cell repertoires from around 670 subjects and related those repertoires to cytomegalovirus serostatus. A separate validation cohort of over 95 different subjects was used in addition to the approximately 610-subject first cohort. To predict cytomegalovirus infection status, the study combined high-throughput TCR immunosequencing, statistical association of individual TCRs with disease status, and machine learning. In a later analysis, previously published TCR beta repertoires from 666 donors were re-analyzed and high-resolution HLA genotyping was added so that TCR occurrence patterns could be studied. Rather than using new phenotypic data, the later analysis identified candidate immune exposures from TCR beta sequences and from how often those sequences occurred across donors. In an earlier analysis of 587 of the donors, high-throughput TCR beta sequencing was used to judge whether each TCR beta V gene segment behaved as functional or pseudogenic. Donor age, sex, ethnicity and CMV serostatus were collected together with the repertoire data. Genome-wide SNP genotypes for about 60% of the roughly 670 donors were used in a later genetic analysis, which treated that subset as a discovery cohort. All discovery cohort repertoires had been generated on a single sequencing platform. Class I and class II HLA loci were covered by the typing at four-digit resolution. The number of donors typed differed by locus, with about 629-630 for A, B, C, DRB1 and DQB1, roughly 520 for DQA1, 600 to 610 for DPA1, and some 440 for DPB1. About five DR-DQ haplotypes were treated as single units for association and clustering because of strong linkage in the cohort. Among some 400 genotyped donors of the cohort, an average of around 250,000 unique TCR beta nucleotide sequences was sequenced per donor, of which 15% to 20% were non-productive.

The paper as a whole reports these results and caveats: In a later analysis, HLA-associated TCR beta chains showed more clonal expansion and lower generation probabilities than non-associated chains that were equally common. HLA typing was unavailable for some donors at each locus, so association tests used only the typed subset. The authors suggested that the approach could potentially be extended to other disease states and immunological phenotypes. Compared with the roughly 600-donor mean, donors in an Asian-associated ancestry cluster had fewer N-insertions in productive TCRs, according to a later genetic analysis. The 87-base-pair reads could not distinguish some IMGT-functional V segments, including TRBV6-2 and TRBV6-3, so those segments were excluded. Immune exposure information for the cohort was limited to CMV serostatus. Approximately 16 rarely observed V segments, including chromosome 9 orphons, were excluded from the earlier analysis of almost 600 of the donors because counts were too low. A group of highly shared sequence variants was considered likely to be a technical artifact of the sequencing pipeline. A later analysis found that most CMV-associated TCR beta chains appeared HLA-restricted, with HLA associations seemingly driven largely by CMV exposure. The study gave a list of 150 to 200 TCR beta chains associated with cytomegalovirus. According to a later analysis, parvovirus B19, influenza, CMV and Epstein-Barr virus appeared linked to several top co-occurrence clusters. A few of the identified cytomegalovirus-associated TCR beta chains were confirmed in vitro to be specific for cytomegalovirus antigens. The classifier was reported to diagnose cytomegalovirus status with high specificity and sensitivity in both the original cohort and the validation cohort. A further reported finding was that TCR beta sequences accurately predicted the HLA-A and HLA-B alleles for most subjects in the first cohort. When HLA alleles, especially DR and DQ, strongly co-occurred, TCR associations were difficult to assign to individual alleles. Correlated functional status among segregating V segments might be attributable to linkage disequilibrium, but an unknown experimental factor could not be ruled out. According to a later analysis, TCR association rates differed among HLA loci, with DRB1 alleles showing the most associated TCRs and HLA-C alleles showing the fewest. Across donors, most TCR sequences were observed very rarely, whereas some public TCRs were present in many individuals. Sequencing depth was assumed to be roughly uniform across donors in the presence/absence analyses, though that assumption may not hold. In a later genetic analysis, a missense DCLRE1C variant was associated with V-gene and J-gene trimming of TCR beta chains, and the association was replicated in an independent cohort. This cohort had only TCR beta chains sequenced, and the lack of alpha or paired-chain data limited which features could be detected. An earlier analysis of approximately 590 of the donors showed that most TCR beta V segments appeared in productive rearrangements either about 87% or about 30% of the time, which broadly matched IMGT annotations. Specific HLA alleles were associated with over 15,000 TCR beta sequences at a false discovery rate of 0.05 in a later analysis.

Specimen: PBMCs. Rearrangement joined TRBV14 to TRBJ1-3, with TRBD1 perhaps the D gene, on 6 matching bases. This clonotype originated in a woman under 40 in good health and CMV-seropositive. For the CDR3, the sequence is CASSQAARGAGNTIYF. The DNA sequence is TGTGCCAGCAGCCAAGCGGCCAGGGGAGCTGGAAACACCATATATTTT. Supplemented by the reference TRBV14 and TRBJ1-3 proteins around the CDR3, the complete variable domain is EAGVTQFPSHSVIEKGQTVTLRCDPISGHDNLYWYRRVMGKEIKFLLHFVKESKQDESGMPNNRFLAERTGGTYSTLKVQPAELEDSGVYFCASSQAARGAGNTIYFGEGSWLTVV.